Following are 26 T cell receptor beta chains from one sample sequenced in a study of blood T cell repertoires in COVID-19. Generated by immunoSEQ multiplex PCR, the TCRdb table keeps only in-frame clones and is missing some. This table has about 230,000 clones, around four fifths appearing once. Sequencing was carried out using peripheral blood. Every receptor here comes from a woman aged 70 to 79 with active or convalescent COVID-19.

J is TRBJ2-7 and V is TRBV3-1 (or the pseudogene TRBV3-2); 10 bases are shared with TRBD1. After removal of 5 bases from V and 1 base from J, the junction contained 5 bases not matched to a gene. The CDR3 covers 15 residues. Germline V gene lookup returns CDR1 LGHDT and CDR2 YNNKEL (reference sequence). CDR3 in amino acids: CASSSLGQGSYEQYF. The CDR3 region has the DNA TGTGCCAGCAGCTCCTTGGGACAGGGGTCCTACGAGCAGTACTTC.

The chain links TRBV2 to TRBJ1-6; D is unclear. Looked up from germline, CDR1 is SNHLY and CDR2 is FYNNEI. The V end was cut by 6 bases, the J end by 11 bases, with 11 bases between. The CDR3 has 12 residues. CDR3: CASRAEGAPLHF. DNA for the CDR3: TGTGCCAGCAGGGCAGAGGGTGCACCCCTCCACTTT. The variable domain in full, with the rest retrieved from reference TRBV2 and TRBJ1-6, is EPEVTQTPSHQVTQMGQEVILRCVPISNHLYFYWYRQILGQKVEFLVSFYNNEISEKSEIFDDQFSVERPDGSNFTLKIRSTKLEDSAMYFCASRAEGAPLHFGNGTRLTVT.

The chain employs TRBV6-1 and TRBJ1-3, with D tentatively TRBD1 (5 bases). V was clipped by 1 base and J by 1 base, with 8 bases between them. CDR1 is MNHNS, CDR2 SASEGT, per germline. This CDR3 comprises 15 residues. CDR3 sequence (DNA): TGTGCCAGCAGTGAAGTGGGGGGTTCTGGAAACACCATATATTTT. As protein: CASSEVGGSGNTIYF.

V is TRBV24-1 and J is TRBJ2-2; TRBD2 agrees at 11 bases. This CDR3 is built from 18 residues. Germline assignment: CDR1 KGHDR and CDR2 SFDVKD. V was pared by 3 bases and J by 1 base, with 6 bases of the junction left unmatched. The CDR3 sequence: CATSDPPGTSGNTGELFF. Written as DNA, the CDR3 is TGTGCCACCAGTGATCCCCCGGGGACTAGCGGGAACACCGGGGAGCTGTTTTTT.

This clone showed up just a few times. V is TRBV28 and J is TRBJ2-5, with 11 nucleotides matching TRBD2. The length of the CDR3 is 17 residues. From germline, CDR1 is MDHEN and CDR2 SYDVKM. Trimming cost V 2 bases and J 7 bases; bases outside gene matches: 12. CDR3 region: CASSLVALLAGVGTQYF. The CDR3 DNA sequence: TGTGCCAGCAGTTTAGTCGCCCTACTAGCGGGAGTAGGGACCCAGTACTTC.

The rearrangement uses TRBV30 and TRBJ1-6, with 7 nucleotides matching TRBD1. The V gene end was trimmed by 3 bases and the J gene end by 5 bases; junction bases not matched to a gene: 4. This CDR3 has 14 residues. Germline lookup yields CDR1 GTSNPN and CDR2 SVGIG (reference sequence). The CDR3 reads CAWRRQGDNSPLHF. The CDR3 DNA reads TGTGCCTGGAGAAGACAGGGAGATAATTCACCCCTCCACTTT.

The CDR3 nucleotides are TGCGCCAGCAGCAGGGCCCTGACAGGTTTCGGAGGCTACACCTTC. It specifies CASSRALTGFGGYTF. The chain has TRBV4-1 and TRBJ1-2; D may be TRBD1 (6 bases). The CDR3 spans 15 residues. V gave up 5 bases and J gave up 8 bases, with 21 bases separating them. Germline values: CDR1 MGHRA, CDR2 YSYEKL.

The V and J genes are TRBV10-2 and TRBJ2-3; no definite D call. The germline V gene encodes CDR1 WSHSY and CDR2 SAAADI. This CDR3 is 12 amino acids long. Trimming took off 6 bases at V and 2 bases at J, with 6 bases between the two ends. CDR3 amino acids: CASRAHTDTQYF. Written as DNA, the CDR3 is TGCGCCAGCAGGGCACACACAGATACGCAGTATTTT.

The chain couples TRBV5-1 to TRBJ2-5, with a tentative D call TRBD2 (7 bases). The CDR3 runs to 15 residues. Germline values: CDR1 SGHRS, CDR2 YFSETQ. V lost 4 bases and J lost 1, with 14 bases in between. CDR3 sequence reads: CASSPREGVQETQYF. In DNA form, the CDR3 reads TGCGCCAGCAGCCCCAGGGAGGGGGTCCAAGAGACCCAGTACTTC.

The CDR3 loop is CSVRPRTSNTGELFF. In DNA form, the CDR3 reads TGCAGCGTTCGACCGAGGACTTCCAACACCGGGGAGCTGTTTTTT. The gene calls are TRBV29-1 and TRBJ2-2; possible D gene TRBD2, 5 bases. V was clipped by 5 bases and J by 2 bases, with 15 bases between them. The germline V gene encodes CDR1 SQVTM and CDR2 ANQGSEA. This CDR3 has 15 residues.

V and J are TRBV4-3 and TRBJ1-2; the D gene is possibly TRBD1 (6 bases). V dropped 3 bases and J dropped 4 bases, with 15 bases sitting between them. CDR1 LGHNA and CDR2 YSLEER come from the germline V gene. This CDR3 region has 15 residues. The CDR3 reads CASSQSGGHIYGYTF. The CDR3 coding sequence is TGCGCCAGCAGCCAGAGCGGGGGGCACATCTATGGCTACACCTTC.

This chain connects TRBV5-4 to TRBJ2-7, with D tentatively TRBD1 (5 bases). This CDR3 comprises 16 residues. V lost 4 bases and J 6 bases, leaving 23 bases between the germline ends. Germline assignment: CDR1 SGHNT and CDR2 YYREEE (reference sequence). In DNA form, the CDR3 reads TGTGCCAGCAGCCCGAAGCCTCTAGGGGCTAAATCCGAGCAGTACTTC. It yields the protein CASSPKPLGAKSEQYF.

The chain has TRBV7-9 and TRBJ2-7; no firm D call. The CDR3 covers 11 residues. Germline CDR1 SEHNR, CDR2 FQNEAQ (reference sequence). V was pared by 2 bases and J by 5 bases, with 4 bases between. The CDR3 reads CASSLSDEQYF. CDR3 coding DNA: TGTGCCAGCAGCTTATCGGACGAGCAGTACTTC.

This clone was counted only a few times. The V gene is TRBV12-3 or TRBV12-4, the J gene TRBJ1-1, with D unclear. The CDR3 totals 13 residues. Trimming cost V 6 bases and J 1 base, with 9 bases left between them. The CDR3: CASSTGANTEAFF. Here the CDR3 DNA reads TGTGCCAGCAGCACCGGAGCGAACACTGAAGCTTTCTTT.

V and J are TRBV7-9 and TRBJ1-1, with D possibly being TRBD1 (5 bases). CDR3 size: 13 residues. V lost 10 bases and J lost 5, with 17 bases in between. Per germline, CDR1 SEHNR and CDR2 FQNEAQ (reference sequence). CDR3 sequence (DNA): TGTGCCACCTGGGGCCGGGTTGAAACTGAAGCTTTCTTT. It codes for CATWGRVETEAFF.

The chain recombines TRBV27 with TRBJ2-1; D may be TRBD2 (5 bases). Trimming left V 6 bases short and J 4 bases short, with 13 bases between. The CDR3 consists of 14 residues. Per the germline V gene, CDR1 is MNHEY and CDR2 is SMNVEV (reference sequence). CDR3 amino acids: CASRTRGRYNEQFF. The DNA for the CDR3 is TGTGCCAGCAGAACCCGGGGTCGGTACAATGAGCAGTTCTTC.

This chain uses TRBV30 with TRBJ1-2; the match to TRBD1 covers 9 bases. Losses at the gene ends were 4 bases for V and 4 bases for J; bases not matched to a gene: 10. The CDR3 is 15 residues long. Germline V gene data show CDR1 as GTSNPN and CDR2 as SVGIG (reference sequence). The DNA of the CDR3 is TGTGCCTGGAACCCGACAGGGACAGGGAGCTATGGCTACACCTTC. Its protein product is CAWNPTGTGSYGYTF.

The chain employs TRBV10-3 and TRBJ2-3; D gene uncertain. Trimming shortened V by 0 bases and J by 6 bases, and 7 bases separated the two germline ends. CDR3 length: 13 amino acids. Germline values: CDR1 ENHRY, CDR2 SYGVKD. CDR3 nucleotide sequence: TGTGCCATCAGTGAGTCCCAGACTGATACGCAGTATTTT. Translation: CAISESQTDTQYF.

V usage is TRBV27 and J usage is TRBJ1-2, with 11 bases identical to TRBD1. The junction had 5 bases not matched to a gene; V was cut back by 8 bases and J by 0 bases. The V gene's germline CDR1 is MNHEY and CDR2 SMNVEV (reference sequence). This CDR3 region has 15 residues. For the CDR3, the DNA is TGTGCCAGCGGCTGGGACAGGGGGGCTAACTATGGCTACACCTTC. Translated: CASGWDRGANYGYTF.

This chain's CDR3 is CASIHGGNTQYF. CDR3 bases: TGTGCCAGCATACACGGGGGAAATACGCAGTATTTT. This chain joins TRBV6-5 and TRBJ2-3; D is perhaps TRBD2 (6 bases). The V gene lost 7 bases and the J gene lost 7 bases, with 12 bases spanning the gap. Germline CDR1 and CDR2: MNHEY and SVGAGI. The CDR3 loop spans 12 amino acids.

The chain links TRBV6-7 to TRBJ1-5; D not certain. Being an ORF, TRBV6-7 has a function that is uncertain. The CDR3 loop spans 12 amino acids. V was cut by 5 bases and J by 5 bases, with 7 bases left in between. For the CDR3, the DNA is TGTGCCAGCAGTCCTGTCTATCAGCCCCAGCATTTT. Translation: CASSPVYQPQHF.

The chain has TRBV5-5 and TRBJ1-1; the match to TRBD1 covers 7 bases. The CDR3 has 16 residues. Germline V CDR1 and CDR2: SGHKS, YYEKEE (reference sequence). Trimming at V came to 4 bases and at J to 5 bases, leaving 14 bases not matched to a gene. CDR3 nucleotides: TGTGCCAGCAGCCACCCCGTAGGGGGCAGGGAGACTGAAGCTTTCTTT. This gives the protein CASSHPVGGRETEAFF.

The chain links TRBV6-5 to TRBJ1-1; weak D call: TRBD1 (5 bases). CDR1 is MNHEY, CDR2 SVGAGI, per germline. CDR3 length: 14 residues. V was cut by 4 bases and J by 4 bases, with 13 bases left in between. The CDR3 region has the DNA TGTGCCAGCAGTTGGGAGGGGAGAACCACTGAAGCTTTCTTT. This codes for CASSWEGRTTEAFF.

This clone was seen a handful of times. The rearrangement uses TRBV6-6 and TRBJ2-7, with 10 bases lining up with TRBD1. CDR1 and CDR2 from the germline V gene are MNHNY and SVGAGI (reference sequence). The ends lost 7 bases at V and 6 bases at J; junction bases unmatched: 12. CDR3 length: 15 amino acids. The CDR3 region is CASTPPGTGESEQYF. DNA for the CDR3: TGTGCCAGCACCCCCCCCGGGACAGGGGAGTCCGAGCAGTACTTC.

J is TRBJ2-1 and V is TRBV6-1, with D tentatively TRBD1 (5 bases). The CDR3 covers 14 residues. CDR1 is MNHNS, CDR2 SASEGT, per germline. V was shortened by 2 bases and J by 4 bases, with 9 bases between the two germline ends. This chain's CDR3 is CASSEPPGYNEQFF. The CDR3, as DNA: TGTGCCAGCAGTGAACCCCCAGGGTACAATGAGCAGTTCTTC.

CDR3 residues: CASSPSGQGGYTF. In DNA, the CDR3 is TGTGCCAGCAGCCCGTCCGGCCAGGGTGGCTACACCTTC. The chain has TRBV11-2 and TRBJ1-2, with D possibly being TRBD1 (5 bases). Trimming pared 5 bases from V and 7 bases from J, leaving 14 bases between. From germline, CDR1 is SGHAT and CDR2 FQNNGV. The CDR3 contains 13 residues.